This T cell receptor (beta chain) was profiled in a study of OX40 agonist ivuxolimab in advanced cancers. Overall study context: Intravenous ivuxolimab was administered to patients every 2 weeks at 0.01 to 10 mg/kg. Partial responses were achieved by three patients: one hepatocellular carcinoma, two cutaneous melanoma. Study observations and caveats: The work left the antigen specificity of expanded peripheral T cells undetermined. Dose levels from 0.1 to 3.0 mg/kg saw CD4+ and CD8+ blood T cells expand clonally by week 6.

Germline values: CDR1 MNHNY, CDR2 SVGAGI (reference sequence). CDR3 length: 13 residues. To note about this clone: Its antigen is as yet unknown. The junction departs from germline at one end; a sequencing error may be responsible.

Profiling relied on immunoSEQ multiplex PCR, and the TCRdb table lists in-frame clones only, not all of them. Of about 66,000 clones detected, 85% appear once; the ten largest clones hold approximately 3.7%. The chain couples TRBV6-6 to TRBJ1-1; D possibly corresponds to TRBD1 (6 bases). The receptor's source is an adult with an advanced solid tumor such as melanoma, head and neck, liver or kidney cancer. This specimen consisted of CD4+ or CD8+ T cells sorted from blood, obtained in a trial of the OX40 agonist ivuxolimab. As DNA, the CDR3 is TGTACCAGCATCCAACAGGGGAACACTGAAGCTTTCTTT. It codes for CTSIQQGNTEAFF.